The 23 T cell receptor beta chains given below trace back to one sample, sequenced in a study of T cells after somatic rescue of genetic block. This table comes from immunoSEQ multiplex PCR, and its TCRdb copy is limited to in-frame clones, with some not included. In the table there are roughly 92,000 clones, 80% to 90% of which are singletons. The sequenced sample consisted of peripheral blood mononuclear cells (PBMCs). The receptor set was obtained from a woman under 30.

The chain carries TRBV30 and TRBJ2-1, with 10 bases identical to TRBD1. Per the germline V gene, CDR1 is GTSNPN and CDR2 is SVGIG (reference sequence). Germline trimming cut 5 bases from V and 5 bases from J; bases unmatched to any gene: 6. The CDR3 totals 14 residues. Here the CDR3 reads CAWVAGTGDNEQFF. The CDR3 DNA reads TGTGCCTGGGTGGCCGGGACAGGGGACAATGAGCAGTTCTTC.

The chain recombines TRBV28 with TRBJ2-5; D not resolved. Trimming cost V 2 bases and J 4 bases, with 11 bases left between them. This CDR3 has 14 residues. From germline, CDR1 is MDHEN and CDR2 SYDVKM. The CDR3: CASSLLVGVETQYF. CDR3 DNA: TGTGCCAGCAGTTTACTCGTTGGGGTAGAGACCCAGTACTTC.

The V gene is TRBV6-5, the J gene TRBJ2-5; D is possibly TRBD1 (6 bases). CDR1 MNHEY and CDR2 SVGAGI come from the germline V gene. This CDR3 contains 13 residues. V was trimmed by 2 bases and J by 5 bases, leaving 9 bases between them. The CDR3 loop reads CASSYRGWETQYF. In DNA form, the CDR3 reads TGTGCCAGCAGTTACAGGGGGTGGGAGACCCAGTACTTC.

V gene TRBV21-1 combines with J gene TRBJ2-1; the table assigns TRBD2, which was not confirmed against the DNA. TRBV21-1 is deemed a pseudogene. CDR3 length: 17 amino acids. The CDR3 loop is CASSKGGSGSSYNEQFF. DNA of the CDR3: TGTGCCAGCAGCAAGGGGGGAAGCGGGAGCTCCTACAATGAGCAGTTCTTC.

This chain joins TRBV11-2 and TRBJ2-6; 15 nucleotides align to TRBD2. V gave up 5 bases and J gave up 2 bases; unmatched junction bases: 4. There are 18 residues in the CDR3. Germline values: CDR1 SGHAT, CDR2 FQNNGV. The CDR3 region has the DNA TGTGCCAGCAGCCGCGGACTAGCGGGAGGGCCTGGGGCCAACGTCCTGACTTTC. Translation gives CASSRGLAGGPGANVLTF.

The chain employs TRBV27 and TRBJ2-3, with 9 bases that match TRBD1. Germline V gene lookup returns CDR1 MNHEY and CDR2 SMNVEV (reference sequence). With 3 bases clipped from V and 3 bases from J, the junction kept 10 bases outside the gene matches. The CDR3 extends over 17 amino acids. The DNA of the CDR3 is TGTGCCAGCAGTTTCCTGCTGACAGGGGGGGAGACAGATACGCAGTATTTT. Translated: CASSFLLTGGETDTQYF.

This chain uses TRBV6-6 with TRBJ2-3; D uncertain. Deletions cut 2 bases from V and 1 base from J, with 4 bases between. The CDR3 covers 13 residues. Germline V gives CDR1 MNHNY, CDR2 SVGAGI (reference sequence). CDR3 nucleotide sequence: TGTGCCAGCAGTTACCCTGGCACAGATACGCAGTATTTT. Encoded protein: CASSYPGTDTQYF.

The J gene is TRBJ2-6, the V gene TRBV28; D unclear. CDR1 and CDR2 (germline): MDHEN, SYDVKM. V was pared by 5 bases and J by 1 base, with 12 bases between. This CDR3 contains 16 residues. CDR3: CASSTRLGSGANVLTF. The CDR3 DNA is TGTGCCAGCAGTACCCGTCTGGGGTCTGGGGCCAACGTCCTGACTTTC. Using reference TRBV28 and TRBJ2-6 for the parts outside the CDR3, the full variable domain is DVKVTQSSRYLVKRTGEKVFLECVQDMDHENMFWYRQDPGLGLRLIYFSYDVKMKEKGDIPEGYSVSREKKERFSLILESASTNQTSMYLCASSTRLGSGANVLTFGAGSRLTVL.

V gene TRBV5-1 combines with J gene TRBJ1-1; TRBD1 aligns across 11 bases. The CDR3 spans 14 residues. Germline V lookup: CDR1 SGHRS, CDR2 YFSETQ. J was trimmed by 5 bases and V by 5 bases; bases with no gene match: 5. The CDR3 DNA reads TGCGCCAGCAGGACGGGACAGGGGGTGACTGAAGCTTTCTTT. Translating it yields CASRTGQGVTEAFF.

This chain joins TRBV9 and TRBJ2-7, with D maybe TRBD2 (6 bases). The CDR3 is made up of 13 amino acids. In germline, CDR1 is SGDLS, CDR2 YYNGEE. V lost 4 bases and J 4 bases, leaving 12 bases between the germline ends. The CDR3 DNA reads TGTGCCAGCAGCCCGGGACTCCTATACGAGCAGTACTTC. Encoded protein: CASSPGLLYEQYF.

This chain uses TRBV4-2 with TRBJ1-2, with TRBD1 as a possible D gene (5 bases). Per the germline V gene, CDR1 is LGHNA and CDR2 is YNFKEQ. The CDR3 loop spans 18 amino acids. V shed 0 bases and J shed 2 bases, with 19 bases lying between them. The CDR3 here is CASSQELLGQLKNYGYTF. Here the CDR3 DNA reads TGTGCCAGCAGCCAAGAGTTGCTGGGGCAGTTAAAGAACTATGGCTACACCTTC.

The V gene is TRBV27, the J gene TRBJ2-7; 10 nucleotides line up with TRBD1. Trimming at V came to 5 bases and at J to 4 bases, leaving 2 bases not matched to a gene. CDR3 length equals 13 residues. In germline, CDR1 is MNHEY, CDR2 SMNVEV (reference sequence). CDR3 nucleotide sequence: TGTGCCAGCAGTGGACAGGGGGGGTACGAGCAGTACTTC. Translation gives CASSGQGGYEQYF.

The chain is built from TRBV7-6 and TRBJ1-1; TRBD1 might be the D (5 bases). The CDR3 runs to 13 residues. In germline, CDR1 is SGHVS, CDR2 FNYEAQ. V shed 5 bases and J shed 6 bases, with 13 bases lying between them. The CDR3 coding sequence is TGTGCCAGCAGCGGGGGGGGATGGGCTGAAGCTTTCTTT. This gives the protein CASSGGGWAEAFF. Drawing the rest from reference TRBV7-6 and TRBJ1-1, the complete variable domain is GAGVSQSPRYKVTKRGQDVALRCDPISGHVSLYWYRQALGQGPEFLTYFNYEAQQDKSGLPNDRFSAERPEGSISTLTIQRTEQRDSAMYRCASSGGGWAEAFFGQGTRLTVV.

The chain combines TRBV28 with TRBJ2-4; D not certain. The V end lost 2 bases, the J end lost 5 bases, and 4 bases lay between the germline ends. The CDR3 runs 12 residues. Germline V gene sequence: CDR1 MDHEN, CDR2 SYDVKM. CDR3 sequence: CASSLQQNIQYF. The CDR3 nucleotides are TGTGCCAGCAGTTTACAGCAAAACATTCAGTACTTC.

CDR3 nucleotide sequence: TGTGCCAGTAGTACCGGAGAATACACTGAAGCTTTCTTT. Its protein product is CASSTGEYTEAFF. V and J are TRBV19 and TRBJ1-1; D is unresolved. Germline assignment: CDR1 LNHDA and CDR2 SQIVND (reference sequence). The CDR3 covers 13 residues. V dropped 4 bases and J dropped 3 bases, with 9 bases sitting between them.

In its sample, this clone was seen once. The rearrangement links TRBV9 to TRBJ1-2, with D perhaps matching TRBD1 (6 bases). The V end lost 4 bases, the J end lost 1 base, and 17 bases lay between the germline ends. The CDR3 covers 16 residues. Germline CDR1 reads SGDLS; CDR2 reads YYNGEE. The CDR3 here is CASSPRTAPLNYGYTF. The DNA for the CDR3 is TGTGCCAGCAGCCCTAGGACAGCGCCACTTAACTATGGCTACACCTTC.

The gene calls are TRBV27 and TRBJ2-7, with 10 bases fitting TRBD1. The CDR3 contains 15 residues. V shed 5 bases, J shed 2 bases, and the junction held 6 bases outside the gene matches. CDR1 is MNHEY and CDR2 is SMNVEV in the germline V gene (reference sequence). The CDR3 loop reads CASSPGQGIAYEQYF. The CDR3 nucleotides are TGTGCCAGCAGTCCGGGACAGGGGATCGCCTACGAGCAGTACTTC.

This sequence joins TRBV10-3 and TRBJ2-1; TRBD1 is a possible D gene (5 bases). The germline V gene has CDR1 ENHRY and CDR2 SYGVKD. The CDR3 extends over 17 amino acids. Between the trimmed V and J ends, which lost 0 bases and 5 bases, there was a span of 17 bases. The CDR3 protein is CAISESMGMGLDNEQFF. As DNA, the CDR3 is TGTGCCATCAGTGAGTCGATGGGGATGGGGCTAGACAATGAGCAGTTCTTC.

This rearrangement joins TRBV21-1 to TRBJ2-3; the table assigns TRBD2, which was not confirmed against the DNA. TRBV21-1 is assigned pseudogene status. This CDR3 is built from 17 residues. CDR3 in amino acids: CASSKVVAGPSTDTQYF. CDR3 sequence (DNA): TGTGCCAGCAGCAAAGTGGTAGCGGGGCCTAGCACAGATACGCAGTATTTT.

The CDR3 sequence: CASSRDRAYEQYF. The DNA for the CDR3 is TGCGCCAGCAGCCGGGACAGGGCCTACGAGCAGTACTTC. V is TRBV4-3 and J is TRBJ2-7, with 9 bases identical to TRBD1. This CDR3 comprises 13 residues. Germline CDR1 reads LGHNA; CDR2 reads YSLEER. Trimming at V came to 4 bases and at J to 2 bases, leaving 0 bases not matched to a gene.

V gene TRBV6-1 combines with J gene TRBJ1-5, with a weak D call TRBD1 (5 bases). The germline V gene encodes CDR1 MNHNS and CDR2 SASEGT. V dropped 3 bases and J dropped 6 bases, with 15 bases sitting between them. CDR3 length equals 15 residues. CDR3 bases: TGTGCCAGCAGTGAGGGCAGGGAGTGGGTTCAGCCCCAGCATTTT. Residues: CASSEGREWVQPQHF.

CDR3 region: CASRHGTGNTEAFF. The CDR3, as DNA: TGTGCCAGCAGGCACGGCACAGGGAACACTGAAGCTTTCTTT. V and J are TRBV28 and TRBJ1-1; possible D gene TRBD1, 5 bases. The CDR3 runs 14 residues. Per germline, CDR1 MDHEN and CDR2 SYDVKM. Trimming removed 6 bases at V and 1 base at J, with 12 bases between.

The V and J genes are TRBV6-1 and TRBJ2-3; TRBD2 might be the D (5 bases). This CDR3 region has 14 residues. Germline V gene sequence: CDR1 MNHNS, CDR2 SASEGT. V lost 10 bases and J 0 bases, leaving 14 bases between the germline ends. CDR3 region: CATQRRTSTDTQYF. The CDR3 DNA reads TGTGCCACCCAGCGCCGGACTAGCACAGATACGCAGTATTTT.